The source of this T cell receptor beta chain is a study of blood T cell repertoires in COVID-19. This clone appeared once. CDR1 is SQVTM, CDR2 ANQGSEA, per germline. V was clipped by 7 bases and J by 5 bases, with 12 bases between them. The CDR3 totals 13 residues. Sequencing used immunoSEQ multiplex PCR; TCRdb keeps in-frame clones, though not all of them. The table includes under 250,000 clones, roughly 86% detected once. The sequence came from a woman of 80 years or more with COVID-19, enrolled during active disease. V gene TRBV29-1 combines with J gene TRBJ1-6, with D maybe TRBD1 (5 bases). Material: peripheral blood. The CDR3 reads CSARWGDNSPLHF. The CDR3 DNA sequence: TGCAGCGCGCGTTGGGGGGATAATTCACCCCTCCACTTT.